Shown below are 16 T cell receptor beta chains from a single sample sequenced in a study of blood T cell repertoires in COVID-19. Method: immunoSEQ multiplex PCR; TCRdb's copy keeps in-frame clones and lacks some. The sample has 170,000 or so clones, approximately 80% seen once; the top ten hold about 1.5%. Sequencing was done on a sample of peripheral blood. Receptors originate from a human donor in a cohort sampled during active COVID-19.

The rearrangement links TRBV6-5 to TRBJ1-1; D gene uncertain. The ends were cut back, 8 bases at V and 3 bases at J, with 10 bases in the middle. Germline V gives CDR1 MNHEY, CDR2 SVGAGI. The CDR3 runs to 12 residues. This CDR3 is CASQGRYTEAFF. The CDR3 coding sequence is TGTGCCAGCCAAGGGAGGTACACTGAAGCTTTCTTT.

This clone appeared a single time. V gene TRBV5-1 combines with J gene TRBJ2-5; 7 bases are shared with TRBD1. The CDR3 consists of 14 residues. Trimming cost V 4 bases and J 1 base; bases outside gene matches: 4. Looked up from germline, CDR1 is SGHRS and CDR2 is YFSETQ. The CDR3 reads CASSPRQGQETQYF. In nucleotides, the CDR3 is TGCGCCAGCAGCCCTCGACAGGGCCAAGAGACCCAGTACTTC.

Written as DNA, the CDR3 is TGTGCCACCTTACCACAGGCCGTACGAGAGACCCAGTACTTC. It translates to CATLPQAVRETQYF. The J gene is TRBJ2-5, the V gene TRBV15, with D maybe TRBD1 (5 bases). Germline CDR1 LNHNV, CDR2 YYDKDF (reference sequence). The CDR3 covers 14 residues. Between the trimmed V and J ends, which lost 8 bases and 4 bases, there was a span of 17 bases.

The J gene is TRBJ2-4, the V gene TRBV3-1 (or the pseudogene TRBV3-2), with TRBD2 as a possible D gene (7 bases). Germline V gene lookup returns CDR1 LGHDT and CDR2 YNNKEL (reference sequence). The CDR3 is 19 amino acids. V lost 3 bases and J 8 bases, leaving 29 bases between the germline ends. DNA of the CDR3: TGTGCCAGCAGCCACAACAAAACGGGGGGCGAAGAGGGACGGGACATTCAGTACTTC. Protein: CASSHNKTGGEEGRDIQYF.

The rearrangement joins TRBV19 to TRBJ2-7, with 8 bases aligning to TRBD1. The CDR3 length is 15 residues. Germline lookup yields CDR1 LNHDA and CDR2 SQIVND (reference sequence). V dropped 7 bases and J dropped 3; count of bases not matched to a gene: 11. The CDR3 nucleotides are TGTGCCAGTACCTGGGGGACAGGTTCCTACTACGAGCAGTACTTC. Its protein is CASTWGTGSYYEQYF.

The rearrangement joins TRBV10-1 to TRBJ2-2; 8 nucleotides agree with TRBD2. Germline-derived CDR1 and CDR2 are WNHNN and SYGVQD (reference sequence). The CDR3 spans 15 residues. Trimming took 8 bases from V and 8 from J; bases not matched to a gene: 13. The CDR3 protein is CASGGGSGTPGELFF. CDR3 coding DNA: TGCGCCAGCGGAGGGGGTAGCGGGACCCCTGGGGAGCTGTTTTTT.

The chain joins TRBV27 to TRBJ2-3; tentative D call: TRBD1 (7 bases). The CDR3 runs 15 residues. Looked up from germline, CDR1 is MNHEY and CDR2 is SMNVEV (reference sequence). Trimming took off 6 bases at V and 3 bases at J, with 16 bases between the two ends. In DNA form, the CDR3 reads TGTGCCAGCAGGCGGGACAGAGGGGCTACAGATACGCAGTATTTT. Amino acid sequence: CASRRDRGATDTQYF.

In DNA, the CDR3 is TGTGCCAGCAGTACGGGGGGTGGCTACACCTTC. Protein: CASSTGGGYTF. J is TRBJ1-2 and V is TRBV6-5; D might be TRBD1 (5 bases). From germline, CDR1 is MNHEY and CDR2 SVGAGI. Trimming stripped 5 bases from V and 7 bases from J, with 8 bases between. The CDR3 is made up of 11 amino acids.

This clone was counted once. V is TRBV4-2 and J is TRBJ2-3, with D perhaps TRBD2 (7 bases). Deletions cut 4 bases from V and 2 bases from J, with 16 bases between. This CDR3 has 16 amino acids. Germline CDR1 is LGHNA and CDR2 is YNFKEQ. This chain's CDR3 is CASSPRGGLATDTQYF. CDR3 coding DNA: TGTGCCAGCAGCCCAAGGGGGGGGCTCGCCACAGATACGCAGTATTTT.

The rearrangement joins TRBV7-9 to TRBJ1-1, with TRBD1 matching over 7 bases. Germline CDR1 SEHNR, CDR2 FQNEAQ (reference sequence). After removal of 2 bases from V and 11 bases from J, the junction contained 5 bases not matched to a gene. The CDR3 runs 12 residues. The CDR3 bases are TGTGCCAGCAGCTTATCGGGCAGGGGGGCTTTCTTT. The encoded protein is CASSLSGRGAFF.

This clone showed up just a few times. This chain joins TRBV5-6 and TRBJ1-1; TRBD1 agrees at 8 bases. The CDR3 covers 12 residues. With 7 bases clipped from V and 7 bases from J, the junction kept 6 bases outside the gene matches. Germline CDR1 SGHDT, CDR2 YYEEEE. CDR3 in DNA: TGTGCCAGCGTACAGGGGGATTATGAAGCTTTCTTT. Amino acids: CASVQGDYEAFF.

The genes are TRBV10-3 and TRBJ2-3; 13 bases match TRBD2. The germline V gene encodes CDR1 ENHRY and CDR2 SYGVKD. The CDR3 spans 18 residues. Unmatched junction bases numbered 8, after V lost 5 bases and J lost 0 bases. CDR3 sequence (DNA): TGTGCCATCAGTCCCGGGACTAGCGGGGTCCCTAGCACAGATACGCAGTATTTT. Translated, it gives CAISPGTSGVPSTDTQYF.

V and J are TRBV5-5 and TRBJ2-1; D is perhaps TRBD1 (6 bases). The V end lost 5 bases, the J end lost 6 bases, and 9 bases lay between the germline ends. The CDR3 is 12 residues long. Germline CDR1 SGHKS, CDR2 YYEKEE (reference sequence). This CDR3 reads CASSPQGNEQFF. The CDR3 bases are TGTGCCAGCAGTCCACAGGGCAATGAGCAGTTCTTC.

This rearrangement joins TRBV28 to TRBJ1-1; D remains unclear. The CDR3 is 12 amino acids. Germline V CDR1 and CDR2: MDHEN, SYDVKM. V was shortened by 1 base and J by 4 bases, with 4 bases between the two germline ends. The chain's CDR3 is CASSLSVTEAFF. The CDR3 DNA reads as TGTGCCAGCAGTTTATCCGTCACTGAAGCTTTCTTT.

J is TRBJ1-2 and V is TRBV7-2; 8 nucleotides line up with TRBD1. Germline loops: CDR1 SGHTA, CDR2 FQGNSA. There are 14 residues in the CDR3. J gave up 8 bases and V 4 bases, and 9 bases lay outside the gene matches. The CDR3 spells CASSSGTGMGGYTF. The CDR3 nucleotides read TGTGCCAGCAGCTCCGGGACAGGAATGGGGGGCTACACCTTC.

The genes are TRBV2 and TRBJ2-5; the match to TRBD2 covers 10 bases. Per the germline V gene, CDR1 is SNHLY and CDR2 is FYNNEI. With 6 bases clipped from V and 3 bases from J, the junction kept 13 bases outside the gene matches. CDR3 length: 17 residues. The CDR3 reads CASRASGSLLGEETQYF. The CDR3 coding sequence is TGTGCCAGCAGAGCTAGCGGGAGTTTATTGGGGGAAGAGACCCAGTACTTC.